These T cell receptor beta chains were read from a single sample in a study. TCRdb processed the 5' RACE reads anew with MiXCR; each CDR3 protein has one entry. The sample lists approximately 10,000 distinct CDR3 sequences; roughly 25% were seen once. The sequenced sample was Tregs sorted from blood. The origin of the receptors is a female donor with breast cancer. The CDR3 runs from the conserved cysteine through the conserved F or W. The order of the fields is CDR3 DNA, CDR3 protein, clone size, V gene, D gene, J gene, CDR3 length. D genes are given only for firm matches. Size tells how often a clone was seen (once, few, many) or the class of an expanded clone, and some rows leave it out.

DNA: TGTGCCAGTAGTTTCCTAGACACGGGCCTTGGGCAGCCCCAGCATTTT
CDR3: CASSFLDTGLGQPQHF
size: -
V: TRBV19
D: -
J: TRBJ1-5
length: 16

DNA: TGTGCCAGCAGTGATGAGGGTGAGCAGTTCTTC
CDR3: CASSDEGEQFF
size: medium-sized
V: TRBV25-1
D: -
J: TRBJ2-1
length: 11

DNA: TGTGCCAGCTTCGGACTAGCACTCGATGAGCAGTTCTTC
CDR3: CASFGLALDEQFF
size: medium-sized
V: TRBV6-5
D: TRBD2
J: TRBJ2-1
length: 13

DNA: TGCAGTGCTAATCCCGAGGGGGGACTAGCCACCTACGAGCAGTACTTC
CDR3: CSANPEGGLATYEQYF
size: medium-sized
V: TRBV20-1
D: TRBD2
J: TRBJ2-7
length: 16

DNA: TGTGCCAGCAGCCGAGACCCCGCAGGGGGACTAGCGGGGGCCATCTCCTACGAGCAGTACTTC
CDR3: CASSRDPAGGLAGAISYEQYF
size: -
V: TRBV4-2
D: TRBD2
J: TRBJ2-7
length: 21

DNA: TGCGCCAGCAGCTTGGTAGGCGCAGGACTGGGTGAGCAGTTCTTC
CDR3: CASSLVGAGLGEQFF
size: -
V: TRBV5-1
D: -
J: TRBJ2-1
length: 15

DNA: TGTGCCAGCGGCTTAAATCGCGTTAGTTCTGAAGCTTTCTTC
CDR3: CASGLNRVSSEAFF
size: -
V: TRBV7-3
D: -
J: TRBJ1-1
length: 14

DNA: TGTGCCAGCAAATCACGAGGCAACAGGGTGAATCACGAGCAGTACTTC
CDR3: CASKSRGNRVNHEQYF
size: many
V: TRBV28
D: -
J: TRBJ2-7
length: 16

DNA: TGTGCCAGTAGTGATGTTAGCAGGGGGACTGAAGCTTTCTTT
CDR3: CASSDVSRGTEAFF
size: medium-sized
V: TRBV19
D: TRBD1
J: TRBJ1-1
length: 14

DNA: TGTGCCAGCAGTTTTGTTGGGGCCAACTACGAGCAGTACTTC
CDR3: CASSFVGANYEQYF
size: many
V: TRBV12-3/TRBV12-4
D: -
J: TRBJ2-7
length: 14

DNA: TGCGCCGGCAGCTTAGTGGGAGAAACTGAAGCTTTCTTT
CDR3: CAGSLVGETEAFF
size: few
V: TRBV13
D: -
J: TRBJ1-1
length: 13

DNA: TGTGCCAGCAATTTAGCGGGAAGTAACGAGCAGTACTTC
CDR3: CASNLAGSNEQYF
size: many
V: TRBV27
D: TRBD2
J: TRBJ2-7
length: 13